The 12 T cell receptor beta chains in this list originate from one sample, sequenced in a study of blood T cells in healthy people across ages. Primers used in a second PCR of about 6 to 11 cycles were a sample-barcoded 5' primer and a J-beta primer mix. Via MiXCR, TCRdb re-called the 5' RACE reads, giving one row per CDR3 protein. The repertoire holds 980,000 or so distinct CDR3 sequences, with around 48% as singletons. Sequenced material: blood. The source is a man aged 30 to 45 in good health.

The V call is TRBV5-1, the J call TRBJ1-6; 8 bases fit TRBD1. The germline gives CDR1 SGHRS, CDR2 YFSETQ. V gave up 0 bases and J gave up 6 bases; unmatched junction bases: 8. The CDR3 loop spans 17 amino acids. CDR3: CASSLGPTGAVNSPLHF. The CDR3, as DNA: TGCGCCAGCAGCTTGGGCCCGACAGGGGCCGTTAATTCACCCCTCCACTTT.

This clonotype was detected a few times. V usage is TRBV10-3 and J usage is TRBJ2-7; no clear D. CDR1 and CDR2 (germline): ENHRY, SYGVKD. This CDR3 has 13 residues. Trimming shortened V by 10 bases and J by 0 bases, and 13 bases separated the two germline ends. The CDR3 DNA follows: TGTGCCACCGCCGCAGGTAGCTCCTACGAGCAGTACTTC. Translated: CATAAGSSYEQYF.

A remark on this clonotype: Sequence at one end of the junction differs from germline and may be a read error. The CDR3 bases are TGTACCAGCAGCCTATCAGGGGGTGCAGAGACCCAGTACTTC. Amino acids: CTSSLSGGAETQYF. The V and J genes are TRBV11-3 and TRBJ2-5; 7 bases map to TRBD1. Germline CDR1 is SGHNT and CDR2 is YENEEA. The CDR3 contains 14 residues.

The gene calls are TRBV6-1 and TRBJ2-6; the D gene could be TRBD1 or TRBD2 (5 bases each). From germline, CDR1 is MNHNS and CDR2 SASEGT. The V gene lost 7 bases and the J gene lost 1 base, with 17 bases spanning the gap. CDR3 length: 17 amino acids. CDR3 sequence: CASKPGTGISGANVLTF. As DNA, the CDR3 is TGTGCCAGCAAGCCCGGGACGGGTATATCTGGGGCCAACGTCCTGACTTTC.

This clonotype has more than one count but fewer than ten. This chain joins TRBV7-2 and TRBJ2-7, with TRBD1 as a possible D gene (5 bases). V lost 3 bases and J lost 2, with 11 bases in between. The CDR3 is made up of 14 amino acids. CDR1 is SGHTA and CDR2 is FQGNSA in the germline V gene. The CDR3 region has the DNA TGTGCCAGCAGCTTTAATCAGGGCCCCTACGAGCAGTACTTC. Amino acids: CASSFNQGPYEQYF.

The J gene is TRBJ1-5, the V gene TRBV27; unclear D gene. There are 14 residues in the CDR3. With 5 bases removed from V and 4 bases from J, the gap between germline ends came to 12 bases. The V gene's germline CDR1 is MNHEY and CDR2 SMNVEV (reference sequence). Written as DNA, the CDR3 is TGTGCCAGCAGTCCTGGACGAGCTAATCAGCCCCAGCATTTT. Protein sequence: CASSPGRANQPQHF.

The chain joins TRBV7-2 to TRBJ1-1; 11 nucleotides align to TRBD1. Germline lookup yields CDR1 SGHTA and CDR2 FQGNSA. The junction had 7 bases not matched to a gene; V was cut back by 3 bases and J by 1 base. This CDR3 comprises 17 residues. CDR3 region: CASSLRTGGAGNTEAFF. The CDR3 nucleotides are TGTGCCAGCAGCTTGAGGACAGGGGGCGCGGGGAACACTGAAGCTTTCTTT.

The chain couples TRBV5-1 to TRBJ2-5; 8 bases match TRBD1. The CDR3 runs 14 residues. J was trimmed by 4 bases and V by 6 bases; bases with no gene match: 8. Germline loops: CDR1 SGHRS, CDR2 YFSETQ. CDR3 in amino acids: CASTRQGTRETQYF. In nucleotides, the CDR3 is TGCGCCAGCACCAGACAGGGGACAAGAGAGACCCAGTACTTC.

The rearrangement joins TRBV7-8 to TRBJ1-1; D might be TRBD1 (6 bases). Trimming removed 4 bases at V and 0 bases at J, with 15 bases between. The germline gives CDR1 SGHVS, CDR2 FQNEAQ. The CDR3 contains 16 residues. The CDR3 nucleotides read TGTGCCAGCAGCTCTTTTACAGGGCCGCTGAACACTGAAGCTTTCTTT. This sequence encodes CASSSFTGPLNTEAFF.

This clonotype was counted only a few times. The chain joins TRBV29-1 to TRBJ2-5; TRBD1 matches 7 bases. This CDR3 has 12 amino acids. From germline, CDR1 is SQVTM and CDR2 ANQGSEA. Trimming at V came to 8 bases and at J to 7 bases, leaving 10 bases not matched to a gene. The CDR3 nucleotides are TGCAGCACCACAGGGGAAGCTTTGACCCAGTACTTC. This translates into CSTTGEALTQYF.

The gene calls are TRBV12-3 or TRBV12-4 and TRBJ1-2; D possibly corresponds to TRBD1 (5 bases). The CDR3 spans 13 residues. Trimming cost V 7 bases and J 4 bases, with 13 bases left between them. CDR3 nucleotide sequence: TGTGCCAGCAAAGGGACGGGAGTCTATGGCTACACCTTC. Translation gives CASKGTGVYGYTF.

The CDR3, as DNA: TGTGCCAGCAGCTCCCCGGCATCACGCGAAGCTTTCTTT. The encoded protein is CASSSPASREAFF. The chain links TRBV7-2 to TRBJ1-1; D not resolved. The CDR3 sequence is 13 residues long. Germline V gives CDR1 SGHTA, CDR2 FQGNSA. V was cut by 4 bases and J by 8 bases, with 14 bases left in between.